Given below is one T cell receptor beta chain in context. The sample is drawn from a study of patients and donors after allogeneic stem cell transplantation. The CDR3 is 15 residues long. Trimming stripped 4 bases from V and 3 bases from J, with 15 bases between. The germline V gene has CDR1 ENHRY and CDR2 SYGVKD. A single record per CDR3 protein comes from TCRdb applying MiXCR to the RT-PCR reads. The table records about 410,000 distinct CDR3 sequences, 16% of them present only once. The rearrangement joins TRBV10-3 to TRBJ1-1, with TRBD1 as a possible D gene (6 bases). The receptor's source is a human donor who was either an allogeneic HSCT recipient or a stem cell or donor lymphocyte infusion donor (not recorded which). It is not recorded whose cells these are; they may come from a transplant donor. The sequencing sample was made of blood, either unsorted or a sorted T cell fraction (not recorded which). CDR3 coding DNA: TGTGCCATCAGTGGGGAGCCCAACAGGGACACTGAAGCTTTCTTT. Translating gives CAISGEPNRDTEAFF.